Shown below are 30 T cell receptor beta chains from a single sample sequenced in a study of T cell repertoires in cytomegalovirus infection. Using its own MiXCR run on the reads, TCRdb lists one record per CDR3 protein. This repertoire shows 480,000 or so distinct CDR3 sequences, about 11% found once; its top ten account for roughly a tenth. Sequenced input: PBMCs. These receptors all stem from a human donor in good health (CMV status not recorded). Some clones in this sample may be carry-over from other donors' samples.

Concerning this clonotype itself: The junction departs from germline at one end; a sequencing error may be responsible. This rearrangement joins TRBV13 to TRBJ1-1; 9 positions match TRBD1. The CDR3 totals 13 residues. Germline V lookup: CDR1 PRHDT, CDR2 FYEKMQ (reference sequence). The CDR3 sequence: CTSSLTGGPEAFF. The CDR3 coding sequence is TGTACCAGCAGCTTGACAGGGGGACCTGAAGCTTTCTTT.

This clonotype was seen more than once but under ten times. This CDR3 is CASRPDRVSYEQYF. The CDR3 DNA reads TGTGCCAGCAGACCCGACAGGGTCTCCTACGAGCAGTACTTC. This chain joins TRBV6-2 or TRBV6-3 and TRBJ2-7; 7 nucleotides align to TRBD1. Germline trimming cut 6 bases from V and 0 bases from J; bases unmatched to any gene: 5. Germline CDR1 and CDR2: MNHEY and SVGEGT. The CDR3 length is 14 residues.

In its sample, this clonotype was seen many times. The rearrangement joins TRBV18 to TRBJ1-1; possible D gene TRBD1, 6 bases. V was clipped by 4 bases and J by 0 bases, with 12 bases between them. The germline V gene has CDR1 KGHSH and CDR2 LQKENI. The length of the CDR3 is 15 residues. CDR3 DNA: TGTGCCAGCTCACGCGAAACAGGGATGAACACTGAAGCTTTCTTT. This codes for CASSRETGMNTEAFF. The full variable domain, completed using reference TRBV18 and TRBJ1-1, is NAGVMQNPRHLVRRRGQEARLRCSPMKGHSHVYWYRQLPEEGLKFMVYLQKENIIDESGMPKERFSAEFPKEGPSILRIQQVVRGDSAAYFCASSRETGMNTEAFFGQGTRLTVV.

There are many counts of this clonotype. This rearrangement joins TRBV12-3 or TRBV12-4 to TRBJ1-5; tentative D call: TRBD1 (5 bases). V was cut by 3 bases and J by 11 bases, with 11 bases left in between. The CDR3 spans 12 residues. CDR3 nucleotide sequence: TGTGCCAGCAGTTTCTTGGGGGGGACCCAGCATTTT. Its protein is CASSFLGGTQHF.

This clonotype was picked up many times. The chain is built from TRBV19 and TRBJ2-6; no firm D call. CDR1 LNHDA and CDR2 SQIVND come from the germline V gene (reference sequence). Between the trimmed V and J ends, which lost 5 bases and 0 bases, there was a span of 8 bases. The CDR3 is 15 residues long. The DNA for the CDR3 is TGTGCCAGTAGTCCCGGTTACTCTGGGGCCAACGTCCTGACTTTC. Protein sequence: CASSPGYSGANVLTF.

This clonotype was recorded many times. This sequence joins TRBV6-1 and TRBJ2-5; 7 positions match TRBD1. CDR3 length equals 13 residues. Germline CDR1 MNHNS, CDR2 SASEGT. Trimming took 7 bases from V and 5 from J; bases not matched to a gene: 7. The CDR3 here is CASTPTGQETQYF. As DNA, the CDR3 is TGTGCCAGCACTCCGACAGGGCAGGAGACCCAGTACTTC.

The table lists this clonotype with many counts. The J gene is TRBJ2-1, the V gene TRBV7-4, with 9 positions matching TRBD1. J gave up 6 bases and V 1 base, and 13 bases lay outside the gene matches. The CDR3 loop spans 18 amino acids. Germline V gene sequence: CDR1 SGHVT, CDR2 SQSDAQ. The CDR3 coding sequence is TGTGCCAGCAGCTTAGTAGGGACAGGGTGTTTCCCATTCAATGAGCAGTTCTTC. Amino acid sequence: CASSLVGTGCFPFNEQFF.

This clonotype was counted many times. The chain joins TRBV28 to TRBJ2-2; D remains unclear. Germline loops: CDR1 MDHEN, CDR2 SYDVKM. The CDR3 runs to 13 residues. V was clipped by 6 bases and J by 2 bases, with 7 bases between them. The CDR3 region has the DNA TGTGCCAGCAGCTTCTCAAACACCGGGGAGCTGTTTTTT. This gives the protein CASSFSNTGELFF.

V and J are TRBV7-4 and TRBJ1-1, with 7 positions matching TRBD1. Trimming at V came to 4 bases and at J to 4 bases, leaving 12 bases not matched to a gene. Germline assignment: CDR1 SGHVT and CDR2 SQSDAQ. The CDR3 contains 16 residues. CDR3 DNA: TGTGCCAGCAGCTCTTGGCCCACAGGGGATGGCACTGAAGCTTTCTTT. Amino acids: CASSSWPTGDGTEAFF.

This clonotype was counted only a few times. Here the CDR3 reads CASSGLAGGQVDTQYF. CDR3 nucleotide sequence: TGTGCCAGCAGTGGACTAGCGGGGGGGCAGGTAGATACGCAGTATTTT. The rearrangement joins TRBV2 to TRBJ2-3; 14 bases are a match to TRBD2. With 4 bases clipped from V and 5 bases from J, the junction kept 5 bases outside the gene matches. Germline CDR1 SNHLY, CDR2 FYNNEI. The CDR3 sequence is 16 residues long. The full variable domain, completed using reference TRBV2 and TRBJ2-3, is EPEVTQTPSHQVTQMGQEVILRCVPISNHLYFYWYRQILGQKVEFLVSFYNNEISEKSEIFDDQFSVERPDGSNFTLKIRSTKLEDSAMYFCASSGLAGGQVDTQYFGPGTRLTVL.

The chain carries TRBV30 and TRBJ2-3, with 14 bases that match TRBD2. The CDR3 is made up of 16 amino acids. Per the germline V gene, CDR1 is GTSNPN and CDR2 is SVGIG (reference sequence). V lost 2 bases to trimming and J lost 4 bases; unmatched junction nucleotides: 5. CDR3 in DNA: TGTGCCTGGAGTAGGGGACTAGCGGGAGAAGCAGATACGCAGTATTTT. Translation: CAWSRGLAGEADTQYF.

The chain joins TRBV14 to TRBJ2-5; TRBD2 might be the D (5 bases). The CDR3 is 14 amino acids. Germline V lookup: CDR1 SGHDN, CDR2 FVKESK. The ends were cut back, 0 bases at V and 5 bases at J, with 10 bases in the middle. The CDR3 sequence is CASSQDPTGETQYF. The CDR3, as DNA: TGTGCCAGCAGCCAAGATCCTACGGGGGAGACCCAGTACTTC.

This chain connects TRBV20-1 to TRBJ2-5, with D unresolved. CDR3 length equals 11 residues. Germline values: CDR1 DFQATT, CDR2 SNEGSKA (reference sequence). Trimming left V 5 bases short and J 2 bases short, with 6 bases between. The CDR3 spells CSAAQQETQYF. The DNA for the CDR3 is TGCAGTGCTGCCCAACAAGAGACCCAGTACTTC.

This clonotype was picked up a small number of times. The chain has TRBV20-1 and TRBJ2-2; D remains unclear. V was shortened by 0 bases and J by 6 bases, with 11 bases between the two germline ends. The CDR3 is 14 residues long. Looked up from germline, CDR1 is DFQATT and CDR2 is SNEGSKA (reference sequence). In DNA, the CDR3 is TGCAGTGCTAGAGATGGGCAGGTTCCCGGGGAGCTGTTTTTT. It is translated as CSARDGQVPGELFF.

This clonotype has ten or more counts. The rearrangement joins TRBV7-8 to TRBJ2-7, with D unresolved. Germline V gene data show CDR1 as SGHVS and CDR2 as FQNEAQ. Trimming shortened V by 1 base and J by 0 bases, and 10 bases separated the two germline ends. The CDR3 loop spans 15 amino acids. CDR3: CASSLDYSSSYEQYF. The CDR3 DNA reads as TGTGCCAGCAGCTTAGACTATTCAAGCTCCTACGAGCAGTACTTC.

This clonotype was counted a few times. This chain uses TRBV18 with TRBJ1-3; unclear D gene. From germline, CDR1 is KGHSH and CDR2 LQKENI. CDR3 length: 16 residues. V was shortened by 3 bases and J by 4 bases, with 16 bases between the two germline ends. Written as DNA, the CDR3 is TGTGCCAGCTCACCTCCCCGAGGCACCTACGGAAACACCATATATTTT. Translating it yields CASSPPRGTYGNTIYF.

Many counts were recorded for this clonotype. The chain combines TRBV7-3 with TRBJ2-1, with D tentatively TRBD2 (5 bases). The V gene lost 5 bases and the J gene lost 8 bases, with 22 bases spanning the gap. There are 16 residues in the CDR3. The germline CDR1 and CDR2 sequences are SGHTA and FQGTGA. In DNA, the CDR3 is TGTGCCAGCAGCCTAGGACTGGCCGCGAACAATTATGAGCAGTTCTTC. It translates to CASSLGLAANNYEQFF.

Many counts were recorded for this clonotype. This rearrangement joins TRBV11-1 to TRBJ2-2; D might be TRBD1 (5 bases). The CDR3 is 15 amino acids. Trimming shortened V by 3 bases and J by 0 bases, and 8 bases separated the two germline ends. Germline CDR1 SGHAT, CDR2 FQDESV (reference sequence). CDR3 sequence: CASSLNRPNTGELFF. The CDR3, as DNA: TGTGCCAGCAGCTTGAACAGGCCGAACACCGGGGAGCTGTTTTTT.

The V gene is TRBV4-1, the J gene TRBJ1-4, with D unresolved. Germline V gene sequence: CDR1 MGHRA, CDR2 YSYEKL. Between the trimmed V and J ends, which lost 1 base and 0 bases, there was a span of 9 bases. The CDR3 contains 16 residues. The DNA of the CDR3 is TGCGCCAGCAGCCAAGGTCGGTTTGCAACTAATGAAAAACTGTTTTTT. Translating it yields CASSQGRFATNEKLFF.

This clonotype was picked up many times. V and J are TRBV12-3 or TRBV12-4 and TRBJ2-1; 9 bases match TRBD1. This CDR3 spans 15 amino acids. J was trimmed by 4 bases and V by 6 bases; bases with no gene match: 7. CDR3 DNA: TGTGCCAGCAGGTCCGACAGGGGGTTTTACAATGAGCAGTTCTTC. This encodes CASRSDRGFYNEQFF.

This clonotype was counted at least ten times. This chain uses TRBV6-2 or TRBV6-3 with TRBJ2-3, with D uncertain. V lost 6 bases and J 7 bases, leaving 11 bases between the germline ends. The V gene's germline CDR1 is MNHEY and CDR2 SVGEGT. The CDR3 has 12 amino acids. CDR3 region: CASREHLNTQYF. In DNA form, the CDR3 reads TGTGCCAGCAGGGAACACTTAAATACGCAGTATTTT.

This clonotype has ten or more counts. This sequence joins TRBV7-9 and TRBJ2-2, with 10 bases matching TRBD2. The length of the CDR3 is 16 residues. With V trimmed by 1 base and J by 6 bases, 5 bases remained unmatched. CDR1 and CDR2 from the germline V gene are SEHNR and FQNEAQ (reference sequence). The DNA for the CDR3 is TGTGCCAGCAGCTTAGTGGCTAGCGGGAGATCCGGGGAGCTGTTTTTT. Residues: CASSLVASGRSGELFF. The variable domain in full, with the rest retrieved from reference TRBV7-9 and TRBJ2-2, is DTGVSQNPRHKITKRGQNVTFRCDPISEHNRLYWYRQTLGQGPEFLTYFQNEAQLEKSRLLSDRFSAERPKGSFSTLEIQRTEQGDSAMYLCASSLVASGRSGELFFGEGSRLTVL.

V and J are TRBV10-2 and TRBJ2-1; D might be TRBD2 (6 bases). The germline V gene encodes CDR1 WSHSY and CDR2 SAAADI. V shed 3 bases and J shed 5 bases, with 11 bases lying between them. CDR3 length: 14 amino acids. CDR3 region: CASSDWRGNNEQFF. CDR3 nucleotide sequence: TGCGCCAGCAGTGACTGGCGGGGCAACAATGAGCAGTTCTTC.

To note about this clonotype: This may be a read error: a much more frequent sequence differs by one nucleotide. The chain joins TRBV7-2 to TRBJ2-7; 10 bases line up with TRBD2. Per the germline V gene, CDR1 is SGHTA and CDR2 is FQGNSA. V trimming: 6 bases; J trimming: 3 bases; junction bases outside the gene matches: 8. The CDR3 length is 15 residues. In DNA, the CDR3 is TGTGCCAGCAGATCCGAGGCTAGCGGGAGCTACGAGCAGTACTTC. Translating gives CASRSEASGSYEQYF. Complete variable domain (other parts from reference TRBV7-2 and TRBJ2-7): GAGVSQSPSNKVTEKGKDVELRCDPISGHTALYWYRQSLGQGLEFLIYFQGNSAPDKSGLPSDRFSAERTGGSVSTLTIQRTQQEDSAVYLCASRSEASGSYEQYFGPGTRLTVT.

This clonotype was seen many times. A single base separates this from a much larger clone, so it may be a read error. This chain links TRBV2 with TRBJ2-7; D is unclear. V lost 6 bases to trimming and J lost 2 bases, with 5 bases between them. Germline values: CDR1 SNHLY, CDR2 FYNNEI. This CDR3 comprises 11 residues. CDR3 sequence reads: CASSPTYEQYF. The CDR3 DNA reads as TGTGCCAGCAGCCCCACCTACGAGCAGTACTTC.

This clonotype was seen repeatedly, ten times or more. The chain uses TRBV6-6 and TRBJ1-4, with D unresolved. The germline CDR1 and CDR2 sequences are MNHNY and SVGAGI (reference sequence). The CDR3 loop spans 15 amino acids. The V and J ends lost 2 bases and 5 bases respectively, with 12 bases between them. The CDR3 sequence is CASSYGGIYNEKLFF. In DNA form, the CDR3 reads TGTGCCAGCAGTTACGGCGGGATTTACAATGAAAAACTGTTTTTT.

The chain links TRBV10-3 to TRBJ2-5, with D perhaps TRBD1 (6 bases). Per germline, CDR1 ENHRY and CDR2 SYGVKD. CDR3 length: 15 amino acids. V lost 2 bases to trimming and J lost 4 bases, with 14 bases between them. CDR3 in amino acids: CAISEPRQAGETQYF. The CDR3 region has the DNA TGTGCCATCAGTGAGCCCAGACAGGCGGGAGAGACCCAGTACTTC.

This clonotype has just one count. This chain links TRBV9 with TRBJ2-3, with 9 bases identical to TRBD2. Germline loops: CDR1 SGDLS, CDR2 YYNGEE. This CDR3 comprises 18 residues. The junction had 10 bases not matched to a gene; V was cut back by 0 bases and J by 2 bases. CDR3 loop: CASSVERSPSGVTDTQYF. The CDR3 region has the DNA TGTGCCAGCAGCGTAGAAAGGAGTCCTAGCGGGGTCACAGATACGCAGTATTTT.

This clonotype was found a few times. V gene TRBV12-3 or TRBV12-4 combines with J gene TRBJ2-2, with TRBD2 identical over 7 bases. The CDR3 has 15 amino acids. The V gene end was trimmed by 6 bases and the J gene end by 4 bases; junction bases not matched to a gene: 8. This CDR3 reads CASRVQREGTGELFF. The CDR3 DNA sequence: TGTGCCAGCAGGGTCCAGCGGGAAGGCACCGGGGAGCTGTTTTTT.

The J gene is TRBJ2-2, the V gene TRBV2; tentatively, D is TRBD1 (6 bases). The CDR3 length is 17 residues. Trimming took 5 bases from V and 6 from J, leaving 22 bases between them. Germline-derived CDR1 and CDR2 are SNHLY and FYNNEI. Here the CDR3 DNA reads TGTGCCAGCAGTACGAGAACTAGAACAGGGTTGGCCGGGGAGCTGTTTTTT. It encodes CASSTRTRTGLAGELFF.